This TCR beta chain was retrieved from a study of blood T cell repertoires in COVID-19. Study-level background: Material from acute and convalescent COVID-19 was sourced from the United States, Italy and Spain. PBMCs, B-cell-depleted T cells, or T cells provided the cDNA or gDNA that made up the material.

The CDR3 extends over 15 amino acids. V lost 0 bases, J lost 4 bases, and 4 bases stayed unmatched. CDR1 is LGHNA and CDR2 is YSLEER in the germline V gene. Clones were read by immunoSEQ multiplex PCR, and TCRdb kept only the in-frame ones, dropping some. The table records some 180,000 clones, around 79% of them present only once. Patients in Seattle were enrolled during active infection, then followed longitudinally. This clone showed up just a few times. The TCR was taken from a woman aged 40 to 55 with COVID-19, enrolled during active disease. The material sequenced was peripheral blood. The gene calls are TRBV4-3 and TRBJ2-7, with 9 bases fitting TRBD1. The CDR3 DNA reads TGCGCCAGCAGCCAAGAGTACAGGGGGCTGTACGAGCAGTACTTC. This translates into CASSQEYRGLYEQYF.